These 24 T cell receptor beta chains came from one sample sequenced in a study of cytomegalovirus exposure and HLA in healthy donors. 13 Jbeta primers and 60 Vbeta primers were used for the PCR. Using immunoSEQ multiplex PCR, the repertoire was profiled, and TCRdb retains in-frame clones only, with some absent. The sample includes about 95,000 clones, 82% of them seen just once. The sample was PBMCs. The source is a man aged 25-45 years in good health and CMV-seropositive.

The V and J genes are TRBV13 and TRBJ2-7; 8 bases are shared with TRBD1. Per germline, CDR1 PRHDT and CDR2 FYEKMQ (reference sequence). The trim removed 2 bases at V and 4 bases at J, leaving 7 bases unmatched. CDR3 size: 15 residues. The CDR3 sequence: CASSLWRQGKYEQYF. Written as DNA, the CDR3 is TGTGCCAGCAGCTTATGGAGACAGGGGAAATACGAGCAGTACTTC. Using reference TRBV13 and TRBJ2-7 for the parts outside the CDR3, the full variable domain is AAGVIQSPRHLIKEKRETATLKCYPIPRHDTVYWYQQGPGQDPQFLISFYEKMQSDKGSIPDRFSAQQFSDYHSELNMSSLELGDSALYFCASSLWRQGKYEQYFGPGTRLTVT.

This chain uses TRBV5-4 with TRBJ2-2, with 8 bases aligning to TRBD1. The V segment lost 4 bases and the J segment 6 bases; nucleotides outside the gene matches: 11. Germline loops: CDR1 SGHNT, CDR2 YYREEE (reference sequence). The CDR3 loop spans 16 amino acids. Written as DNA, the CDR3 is TGTGCCAGCAGCCGGGGACAGGCGGAAAGCTCCGGGGAGCTGTTTTTT. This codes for CASSRGQAESSGELFF.

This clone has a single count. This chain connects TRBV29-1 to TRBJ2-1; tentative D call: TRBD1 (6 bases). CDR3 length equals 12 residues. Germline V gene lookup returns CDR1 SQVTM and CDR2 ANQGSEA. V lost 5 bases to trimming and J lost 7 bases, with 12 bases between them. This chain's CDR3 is CSVWDINNEQFF. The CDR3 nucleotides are TGCAGCGTTTGGGACATCAATAATGAGCAGTTCTTC.

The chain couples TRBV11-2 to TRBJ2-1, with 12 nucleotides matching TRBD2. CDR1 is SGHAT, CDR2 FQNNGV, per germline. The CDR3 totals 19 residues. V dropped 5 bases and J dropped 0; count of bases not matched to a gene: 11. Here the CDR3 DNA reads TGTGCCAGCAGCCTCCGACTAGCGGGAGCCATTAACTCCTACAATGAGCAGTTCTTC. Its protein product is CASSLRLAGAINSYNEQFF.

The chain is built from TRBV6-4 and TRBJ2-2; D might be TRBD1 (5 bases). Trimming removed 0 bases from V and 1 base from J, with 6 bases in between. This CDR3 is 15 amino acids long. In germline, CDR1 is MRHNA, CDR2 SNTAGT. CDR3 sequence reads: CASSDSTENTGELFF. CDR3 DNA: TGTGCCAGCAGTGACTCGACAGAGAACACCGGGGAGCTGTTTTTT.

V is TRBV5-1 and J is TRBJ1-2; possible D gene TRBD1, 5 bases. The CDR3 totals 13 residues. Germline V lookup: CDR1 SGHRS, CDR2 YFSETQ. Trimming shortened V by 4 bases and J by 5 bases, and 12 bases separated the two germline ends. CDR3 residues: CASSLGGDYGYTF. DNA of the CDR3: TGCGCCAGCAGCCTCGGGGGGGATTATGGCTACACCTTC.

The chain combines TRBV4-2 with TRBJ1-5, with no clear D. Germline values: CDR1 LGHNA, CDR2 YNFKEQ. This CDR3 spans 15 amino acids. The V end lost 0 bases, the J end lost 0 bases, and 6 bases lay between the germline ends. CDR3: CASSQDPYSNQPQHF. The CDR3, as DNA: TGTGCCAGCAGCCAAGACCCCTATAGCAATCAGCCCCAGCATTTT.

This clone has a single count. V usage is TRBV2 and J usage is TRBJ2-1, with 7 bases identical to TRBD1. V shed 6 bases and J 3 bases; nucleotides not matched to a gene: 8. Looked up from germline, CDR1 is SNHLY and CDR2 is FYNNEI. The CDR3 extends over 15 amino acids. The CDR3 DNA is TGTGCCAGCAGACCGGTCGGGACAGACTACAATGAGCAGTTCTTC. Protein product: CASRPVGTDYNEQFF.

The CDR3 protein is CASRLWAEGGQPQHF. Written as DNA, the CDR3 is TGTGCCAGCCGACTGTGGGCAGAAGGGGGCCAGCCCCAGCATTTT. The V call is TRBV6-5, the J call TRBJ1-5; 7 nucleotides match TRBD1. This CDR3 contains 15 residues. The V segment lost 8 bases and the J segment 7 bases; nucleotides outside the gene matches: 14. From germline, CDR1 is MNHEY and CDR2 SVGAGI.

The CDR3 protein is CASSLRDRGRGDTQYF. The DNA of the CDR3 is TGTGCCAGTAGTCTCCGGGACAGGGGGCGCGGAGATACGCAGTATTTT. The chain links TRBV19 to TRBJ2-3; 12 bases are a match to TRBD1. Trimming removed 5 bases from V and 5 bases from J; junction bases left unmatched: 8. CDR1 and CDR2 from the germline V gene are LNHDA and SQIVND (reference sequence). The CDR3 has 16 amino acids.

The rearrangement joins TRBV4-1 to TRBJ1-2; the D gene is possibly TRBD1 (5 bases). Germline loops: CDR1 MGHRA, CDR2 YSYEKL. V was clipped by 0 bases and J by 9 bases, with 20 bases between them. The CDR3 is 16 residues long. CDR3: CASSQDKLAGLVSYTF. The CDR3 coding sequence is TGCGCCAGCAGCCAAGATAAATTAGCAGGGCTAGTTAGCTACACCTTC.

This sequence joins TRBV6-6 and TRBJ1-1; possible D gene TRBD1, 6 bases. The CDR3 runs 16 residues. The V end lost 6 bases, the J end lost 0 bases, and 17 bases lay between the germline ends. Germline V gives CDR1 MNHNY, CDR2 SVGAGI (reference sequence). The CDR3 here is CASSHFTGPLNTEAFF. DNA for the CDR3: TGTGCCAGCAGCCATTTTACAGGGCCCCTGAACACTGAAGCTTTCTTT.

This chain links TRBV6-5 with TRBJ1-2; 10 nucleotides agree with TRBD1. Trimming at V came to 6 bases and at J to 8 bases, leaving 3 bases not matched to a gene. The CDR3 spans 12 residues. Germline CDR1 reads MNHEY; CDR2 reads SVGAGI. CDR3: CASRGQGKGYTF. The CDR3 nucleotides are TGTGCCAGCAGGGGACAGGGGAAGGGCTACACCTTC.

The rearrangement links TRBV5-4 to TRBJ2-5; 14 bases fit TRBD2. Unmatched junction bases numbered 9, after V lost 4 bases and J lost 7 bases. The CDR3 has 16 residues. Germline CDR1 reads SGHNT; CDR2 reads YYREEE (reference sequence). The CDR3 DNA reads TGTGCCAGCAGCATCCCGGGACTAGCGGGAGTGGGGACCCAGTACTTC. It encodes CASSIPGLAGVGTQYF.

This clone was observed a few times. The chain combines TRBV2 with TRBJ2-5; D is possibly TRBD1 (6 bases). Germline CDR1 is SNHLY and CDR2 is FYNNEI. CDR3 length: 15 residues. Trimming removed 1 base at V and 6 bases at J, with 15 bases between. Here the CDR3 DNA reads TGTGCCAGCAGTGAAGAAGACACAGGGTTGAAGACCCAGTACTTC. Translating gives CASSEEDTGLKTQYF.

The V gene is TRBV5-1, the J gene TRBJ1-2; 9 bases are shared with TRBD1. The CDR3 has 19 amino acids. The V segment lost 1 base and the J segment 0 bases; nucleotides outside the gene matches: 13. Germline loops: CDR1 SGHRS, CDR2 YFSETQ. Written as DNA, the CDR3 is TGCGCCAGCAGCTTGCTTCTCCCGGGACAGGGCATTTCTAACTATGGCTACACCTTC. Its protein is CASSLLLPGQGISNYGYTF.

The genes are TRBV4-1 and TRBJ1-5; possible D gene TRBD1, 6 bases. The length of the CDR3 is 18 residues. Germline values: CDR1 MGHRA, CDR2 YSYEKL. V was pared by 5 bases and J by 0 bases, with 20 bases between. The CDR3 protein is CASSARSGADNSNQPQHF. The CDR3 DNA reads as TGCGCCAGCAGCGCACGATCAGGGGCAGACAATAGCAATCAGCCCCAGCATTTT.

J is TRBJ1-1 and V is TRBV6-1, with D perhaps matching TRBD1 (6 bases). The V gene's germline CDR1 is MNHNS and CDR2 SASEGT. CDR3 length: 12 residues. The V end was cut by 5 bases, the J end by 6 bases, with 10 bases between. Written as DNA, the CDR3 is TGTGCCAGCAGTTCCCGACAGGCTGAAGCTTTCTTT. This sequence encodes CASSSRQAEAFF.

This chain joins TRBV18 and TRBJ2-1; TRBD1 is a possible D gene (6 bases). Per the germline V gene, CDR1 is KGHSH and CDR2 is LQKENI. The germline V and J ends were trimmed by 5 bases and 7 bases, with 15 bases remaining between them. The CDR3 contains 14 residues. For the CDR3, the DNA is TGTGCCAGCTCATCCAACAGGGTTCCAAATGAGCAGTTCTTC. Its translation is CASSSNRVPNEQFF.

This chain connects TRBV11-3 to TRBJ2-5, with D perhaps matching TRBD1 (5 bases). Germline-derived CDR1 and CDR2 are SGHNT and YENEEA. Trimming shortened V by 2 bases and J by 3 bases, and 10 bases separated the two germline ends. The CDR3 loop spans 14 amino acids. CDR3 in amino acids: CASSLTQAEETQYF. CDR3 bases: TGTGCCAGCAGCTTAACACAGGCAGAAGAGACCCAGTACTTC.

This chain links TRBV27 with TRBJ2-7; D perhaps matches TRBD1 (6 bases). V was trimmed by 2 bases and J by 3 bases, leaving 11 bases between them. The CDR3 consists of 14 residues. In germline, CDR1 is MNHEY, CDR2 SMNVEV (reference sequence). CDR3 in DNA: TGTGCCAGCAGTTTAGGGGGCCAGCGCTACGAGCAGTACTTC. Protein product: CASSLGGQRYEQYF.

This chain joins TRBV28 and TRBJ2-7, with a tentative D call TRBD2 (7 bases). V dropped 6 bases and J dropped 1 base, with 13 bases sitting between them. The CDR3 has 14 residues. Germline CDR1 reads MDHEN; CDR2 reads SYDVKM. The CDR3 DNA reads TGTGCCAGCAGGAGCGGGACACCTTCCTACGAGCAGTACTTC. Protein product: CASRSGTPSYEQYF.

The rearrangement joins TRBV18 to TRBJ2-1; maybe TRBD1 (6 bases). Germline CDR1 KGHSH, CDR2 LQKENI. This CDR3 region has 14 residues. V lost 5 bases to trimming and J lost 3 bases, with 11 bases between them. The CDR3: CASSDRGSYNEQFF. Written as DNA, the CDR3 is TGTGCCAGCTCAGATAGGGGGAGCTACAATGAGCAGTTCTTC.

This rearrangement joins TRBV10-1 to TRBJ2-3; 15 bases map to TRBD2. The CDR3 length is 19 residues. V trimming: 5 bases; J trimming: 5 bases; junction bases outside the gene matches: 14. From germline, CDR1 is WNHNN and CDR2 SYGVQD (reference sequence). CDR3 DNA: TGCGCCAGCAGTCCCGGGACTAGCGGGAGGCACCTCTTCGGAGATACGCAGTATTTT. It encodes CASSPGTSGRHLFGDTQYF.